The 17 T cell receptor beta chains reported below all come from one sample, sequenced in a study of vaccination and CD4 T cells after COVID-19. Their antigens remain unidentified. Stated treatment: roughly nine-day PBMC culture with coronavirus spike peptide pools or control peptides (ViraFEST assay). Cultured CD4+ T-cell DNA underwent Oncomine TCR Beta short-read sequencing. TCRdb re-analysed the PCR reads in MiXCR, keeping a single row per CDR3 protein. This sample carries about 11,000 distinct CDR3 sequences, roughly 73% of them seen once, and the ten largest clones take roughly 7.5%. Sequenced input: CD4+ T cells from blood, cultured in vitro. These TCRs come from a human donor who had recovered from COVID-19.

This chain joins TRBV5-4 and TRBJ1-1; 12 bases map to TRBD1. Trimming removed 4 bases from V and 4 bases from J; junction bases left unmatched: 5. The germline gives CDR1 SGHNT, CDR2 YYREEE (reference sequence). This CDR3 comprises 15 residues. This CDR3 reads CASSRDRGRSTEAFF. The CDR3 bases are TGTGCCAGCAGCCGGGACAGGGGGCGTAGCACTGAAGCTTTCTTT.

This chain uses TRBV7-8 with TRBJ2-3; D is ambiguous. CDR3 length: 12 residues. The ends were cut back, 7 bases at V and 6 bases at J, with 11 bases in the middle. Per the germline V gene, CDR1 is SGHVS and CDR2 is FQNEAQ. The CDR3 loop is CASTQTADTQYF. The CDR3 bases are TGTGCCAGCACCCAAACGGCTGATACGCAGTATTTT.

Worth noting for this clonotype: With a much larger clone just one base away, this may be a read error. The rearrangement links TRBV7-2 to TRBJ1-6; no reliable D call. The length of the CDR3 is 16 residues. Germline values: CDR1 SGHTA, CDR2 FQGNSA. The CDR3 coding sequence is TGTGCCAGCAGCTTAGTGAGGACCCCCTATAATTCACCCTTCCACTTT. It specifies CASSLVRTPYNSPFHF. Full variable domain (missing parts from reference TRBV7-2 and TRBJ1-6): GAGVSQSPSNKVTEKGKDVELRCDPISGHTALYWYRQSLGQGLEFLIYFQGNSAPDKSGLPSDRFSAERTGGSVSTLTIQRTQQEDSAVYLCASSLVRTPYNSPFHFGNGTRLTVT.

The V gene is TRBV29-1, the J gene TRBJ2-1, with D hard to call. CDR1 and CDR2 from the germline V gene are SQVTM and ANQGSEA. The V and J ends lost 1 base and 9 bases respectively, with 10 bases between them. The CDR3 runs 12 residues. The CDR3 DNA reads TGCAGCGTTGAAGGTCGGCCGGCTGAGCAGTTCTTC. This sequence encodes CSVEGRPAEQFF.

J is TRBJ1-1 and V is TRBV7-9; D may be TRBD1 (5 bases). The V gene lost 5 bases and the J gene lost 0 bases, with 10 bases spanning the gap. Per the germline V gene, CDR1 is SEHNR and CDR2 is FQNEAQ (reference sequence). This CDR3 is built from 14 residues. The DNA for the CDR3 is TGTGCCAGCAGCCGAGACAGCTTGAACACTGAAGCTTTCTTT. It is translated as CASSRDSLNTEAFF. The entire variable domain, with the rest obtained from reference TRBV7-9 and TRBJ1-1, is as follows: DTGVSQNPRHKITKRGQNVTFRCDPISEHNRLYWYRQTLGQGPEFLTYFQNEAQLEKSRLLSDRFSAERPKGSFSTLEIQRTEQGDSAMYLCASSRDSLNTEAFFGQGTRLTVV.

The chain employs TRBV6-1 and TRBJ2-1; maybe TRBD1 (5 bases). The better agreement between TRBJ2-7 and the DNA end casts doubt on the J call. The CDR3 has 12 amino acids. Looked up from germline, CDR1 is MNHNS and CDR2 is SASEGT. The CDR3 nucleotides read TGTGCCAGCAGTCCAACAGGTGGCGAGCAGTACTTC. This translates into CASSPTGGEQYF.

CDR3 amino acids: CTSSYNSYRGRLYVPTQPQHF. The CDR3 nucleotides read TGTACCAGCAGTTACAACTCATACAGGGGCCGCCTGTACGTGCCCACTCAGCCCCAGCATTTT. V usage is TRBV21-1 and J usage is TRBJ1-5; TRBD1 reflects the table's D call only, with no check against the DNA. TRBV21-1 is tagged as a pseudogene. This CDR3 comprises 21 residues.

The genes are TRBV5-4 and TRBJ1-2; D not certain. Germline V gene lookup returns CDR1 SGHNT and CDR2 YYREEE (reference sequence). Between the trimmed V and J ends, which lost 0 bases and 6 bases, there was a span of 9 bases. The CDR3 extends over 13 amino acids. CDR3 sequence reads: CASSLDTLNGYTF. For the CDR3, the DNA is TGTGCCAGCAGCTTGGACACCCTTAATGGCTACACCTTC.

The table lists this clonotype with a few counts. V gene TRBV28 combines with J gene TRBJ1-2; D call uncertain. The CDR3 runs 11 residues. Germline V gives CDR1 MDHEN, CDR2 SYDVKM. Trimming took off 7 bases at V and 0 bases at J, with 3 bases between the two ends. CDR3: CASTANYGYTF. The CDR3, as DNA: TGTGCCAGCACAGCTAACTATGGCTACACCTTC.

This chain joins TRBV28 and TRBJ1-5, with a tentative D call TRBD1 (5 bases). The germline V and J ends were trimmed by 3 bases and 15 bases, with 27 bases remaining between them. The CDR3 sequence is 16 residues long. Germline CDR1 MDHEN, CDR2 SYDVKM. The CDR3 is CASSLRQGRLPAKGHF. The DNA for the CDR3 is TGTGCCAGCAGTTTGAGGCAGGGAAGGCTCCCCGCCAAGGGGCATTTT. The full variable domain, in which reference TRBV28 and TRBJ1-5 provide the parts outside the CDR3, is DVKVTQSSRYLVKRTGEKVFLECVQDMDHENMFWYRQDPGLGLRLIYFSYDVKMKEKGDIPEGYSVSREKKERFSLILESASTNQTSMYLCASSLRQGRLPAKGHFGDGTRLSIL.

The chain links TRBV20-1 to TRBJ1-1; D might be TRBD1 (5 bases). This CDR3 is 16 amino acids long. V was shortened by 2 bases and J by 0 bases, with 16 bases between the two germline ends. CDR1 DFQATT and CDR2 SNEGSKA come from the germline V gene (reference sequence). The CDR3 sequence: CSARPHQGPMNTEAFF. The CDR3 DNA is TGCAGTGCTAGACCCCACCAGGGACCTATGAACACTGAAGCTTTCTTT.

This clonotype was detected once. The CDR3 DNA follows: TGCAGTGCTAGAGACCCTCAGGGGGTGCAGACCCAGTACTTC. Its protein is CSARDPQGVQTQYF. The chain combines TRBV20-1 with TRBJ2-5; TRBD1 matches 7 bases. The CDR3 spans 14 residues. Germline CDR1 is DFQATT and CDR2 is SNEGSKA (reference sequence). The J segment lost 6 bases and the V segment lost 0 bases, leaving 7 bases of the junction unmatched.

This clonotype has only one observation. CDR3: CSASSRDRGTNSPLHF. The CDR3, as DNA: TGCAGTGCTAGCAGCCGAGATCGGGGAACAAATTCACCCCTCCACTTT. The chain has TRBV20-1 and TRBJ1-6; D is ambiguous. V lost 3 bases to trimming and J lost 7 bases, with 19 bases between them. CDR1 is DFQATT and CDR2 is SNEGSKA in the germline V gene (reference sequence). This CDR3 is built from 16 residues.

This clonotype was recorded a few times. J is TRBJ1-2 and V is TRBV6-1; TRBD1 is a possible D gene (5 bases). There are 15 residues in the CDR3. The V and J ends lost 6 bases and 3 bases respectively, with 17 bases between them. Per germline, CDR1 MNHNS and CDR2 SASEGT. The CDR3 region has the DNA TGTGCCAGCAGACCCAGGGAGAGTAGTTACTATGGCTACACCTTC. This sequence encodes CASRPRESSYYGYTF.

Only one count was recorded for this clonotype. The chain uses TRBV30 and TRBJ1-1, with a weak D call TRBD1 (5 bases). The ends were cut back, 5 bases at V and 6 bases at J, with 10 bases in the middle. The V gene's germline CDR1 is GTSNPN and CDR2 SVGIG (reference sequence). The CDR3 has 11 amino acids. CDR3 bases: TGTGCCTGGGACAGCCACGCTGAAGCTTTCTTT. It is translated as CAWDSHAEAFF.

The chain recombines TRBV20-1 with TRBJ1-1, with no clear D. Trimming cost V 2 bases and J 0 bases, with 19 bases left between them. This CDR3 comprises 17 residues. Germline lookup yields CDR1 DFQATT and CDR2 SNEGSKA (reference sequence). CDR3: CSARPPQVGFVNTEAFF. In nucleotides, the CDR3 is TGCAGTGCTAGACCCCCCCAGGTTGGTTTTGTGAACACTGAAGCTTTCTTT.

The chain recombines TRBV7-9 with TRBJ1-2; D remains ambiguous. CDR3 length: 12 amino acids. The germline V gene encodes CDR1 SEHNR and CDR2 FQNEAQ (reference sequence). Between the trimmed V and J ends, which lost 5 bases and 8 bases, there was a span of 12 bases. The CDR3 region has the DNA TGTGCCAGCAGCAACAGCCCTGGGGGCTACACCTTC. It translates to CASSNSPGGYTF. Complete variable domain (other parts from reference TRBV7-9 and TRBJ1-2): DTGVSQNPRHKITKRGQNVTFRCDPISEHNRLYWYRQTLGQGPEFLTYFQNEAQLEKSRLLSDRFSAERPKGSFSTLEIQRTEQGDSAMYLCASSNSPGGYTFGSGTRLTVV.